The 23 T cell receptor beta chains listed next were all sequenced from one sample in a study. The TRBV12-4/TRBJ1-2 clonotypes were amplified using barcode primers with ligated adaptors. MiXCR, applied by TCRdb to the multiplex PCR reads, yields one record per CDR3 protein. Of some 2,500 distinct CDR3 sequences in the sample, more than 4.5% were seen once. Sequences were obtained from naive CD4+ T cells sorted from blood. Subset: naive CD4+ T cells, CD4+CD45RA+CD25-. These receptors originate from a female donor with breast cancer.

This clonotype counts as large. This rearrangement joins TRBV12-3 or TRBV12-4 to TRBJ1-2; 7 bases line up with TRBD1. CDR3 length equals 14 residues. V dropped 6 bases and J dropped 7; count of bases not matched to a gene: 11. CDR3: CASSLTGAGGGYTF. CDR3 nucleotides: TGTGCCAGCAGCCTTACAGGGGCTGGTGGTGGCTACACCTTC.

This rearrangement joins TRBV12-3 or TRBV12-4 to TRBJ1-2, with D maybe TRBD1 (5 bases). The CDR3 covers 12 residues. The V end lost 8 bases, the J end lost 9 bases, and 16 bases lay between the germline ends. CDR3 sequence: CASAAEGRCYTF. In nucleotides, the CDR3 is TGTGCCAGCGCCGCAGAGGGGAGATGCTACACCTTC.

This clonotype is medium-sized by share. The chain employs TRBV12-3 or TRBV12-4 and TRBJ1-2, with D unclear. The CDR3 extends over 13 amino acids. V dropped 3 bases and J dropped 4 bases, with 9 bases sitting between them. In DNA, the CDR3 is TGTGCCAGCAGTTTGAGTTCGGGCTATGGCTACACCTTC. As protein: CASSLSSGYGYTF.

Relative to its sample, this clonotype is medium-sized (0.01 to 0.1%). The V and J genes are TRBV12-3 or TRBV12-4 and TRBJ1-2; 9 nucleotides agree with TRBD1. CDR3 size: 16 residues. J lost 2 bases, V lost 6 bases, and 10 bases had no gene match. The CDR3 region is CASSSPGQGRNYGYTF. For the CDR3, the DNA is TGTGCCAGCAGCTCCCCGGGACAGGGCCGGAACTATGGCTACACCTTC.

At least ten counts were recorded for this clonotype. The genes are TRBV12-3 or TRBV12-4 and TRBJ1-2, with 8 bases that match TRBD1. V lost 3 bases to trimming and J lost 3 bases; unmatched junction nucleotides: 3. The CDR3 totals 14 residues. CDR3 DNA: TGTGCCAGCAGTTTCGGACAGGGAGACTATGGCTACACCTTC. Amino acid sequence: CASSFGQGDYGYTF.

This clonotype has a count of ten or more. V is TRBV12-3 or TRBV12-4 and J is TRBJ1-2; possibly TRBD1 for D (5 bases). V shed 3 bases and J shed 0 bases, with 11 bases lying between them. The CDR3 extends over 15 amino acids. Here the CDR3 reads CASSFSGASNYGYTF. The CDR3, as DNA: TGTGCCAGCAGTTTTAGCGGGGCATCTAACTATGGCTACACCTTC.

This clonotype counts as large (0.1 to 1%). V usage is TRBV12-3 or TRBV12-4 and J usage is TRBJ1-2; no clear D. The ends were cut back, 3 bases at V and 8 bases at J, with 13 bases in the middle. The CDR3 runs to 13 residues. The DNA for the CDR3 is TGTGCCAGCAGTTTGGGCCTCAGCAAAGGCTACACCTTC. This sequence encodes CASSLGLSKGYTF.

By sample fraction, this clonotype is medium-sized. In DNA form, the CDR3 reads TGTGCCAGCAGCGACAGTAGCTATGGCTACACCTTC. Protein product: CASSDSSYGYTF. J is TRBJ1-2 and V is TRBV12-3 or TRBV12-4; tentative D call: TRBD1 (5 bases). Trimming cost V 6 bases and J 4 bases, with 9 bases left between them. The CDR3 consists of 12 residues.

The chain joins TRBV12-3 or TRBV12-4 to TRBJ1-2; TRBD1 is a possible D gene (5 bases). V lost 3 bases and J 4 bases, leaving 12 bases between the germline ends. CDR3 length equals 14 residues. CDR3 bases: TGTGCCAGCAGTTTCCAGGGTTCATTCTATGGCTACACCTTC. It specifies CASSFQGSFYGYTF.

The chain employs TRBV12-3 or TRBV12-4 and TRBJ1-2; D is undetermined. V gave up 2 bases and J gave up 7 bases, with 11 bases separating them. This CDR3 spans 13 amino acids. CDR3 bases: TGTGCCAGCAGTTTACAGGCCGCCGTTGGCTACACCTTC. It translates to CASSLQAAVGYTF.

By share of the sample, this clonotype is medium-sized. The rearrangement links TRBV12-3 or TRBV12-4 to TRBJ1-2, with 8 bases lining up with TRBD1. V lost 5 bases, J lost 4 bases, and 9 bases stayed unmatched. This CDR3 has 15 residues. CDR3 DNA: TGTGCCAGCAGTGGGCCCGGACAGGGAAGCTATGGCTACACCTTC. Amino acids: CASSGPGQGSYGYTF.

Relative to its sample, this clonotype is medium-sized. The chain links TRBV12-3 or TRBV12-4 to TRBJ1-2; D is uncertain. The V gene lost 6 bases and the J gene lost 6 bases, with 14 bases spanning the gap. The CDR3 spans 13 residues. CDR3 sequence (DNA): TGTGCCAGCAGAGGAGCTCATGTGAATGGCTACACCTTC. This encodes CASRGAHVNGYTF.

By its share, this clonotype is medium-sized (0.01 to 0.1%). The gene calls are TRBV12-3 or TRBV12-4 and TRBJ1-2, with a weak D call TRBD1 (5 bases). V was clipped by 5 bases and J by 5 bases, with 9 bases between them. The length of the CDR3 is 12 residues. CDR3 DNA: TGTGCCAGCAGTGAGCAGGGTTATGGCTACACCTTC. Residues: CASSEQGYGYTF.

By proportion, this clonotype is medium-sized. This chain joins TRBV12-3 or TRBV12-4 and TRBJ1-2; D not resolved. The CDR3 spans 13 residues. Trimming removed 5 bases at V and 2 bases at J, with 9 bases between. Written as DNA, the CDR3 is TGTGCCAGCAGTCCCCTGAGGAACTATGGCTACACCTTC. It yields the protein CASSPLRNYGYTF.

By frequency in the sample, this clonotype is medium-sized (0.01 to 0.1%). The V gene is TRBV12-3 or TRBV12-4, the J gene TRBJ1-2; the D is unclear. Trimming cost V 6 bases and J 3 bases, with 14 bases left between them. The CDR3 is made up of 14 amino acids. CDR3 nucleotide sequence: TGTGCCAGCAGGCCGGTCGGTGTCGACTATGGCTACACCTTC. As protein: CASRPVGVDYGYTF.

By sample share, this clonotype is medium-sized (0.01 to 0.1%). This rearrangement joins TRBV12-3 or TRBV12-4 to TRBJ1-2; 7 nucleotides match TRBD1. V trimming: 5 bases; J trimming: 7 bases; junction bases outside the gene matches: 13. The CDR3 sequence is 15 residues long. The CDR3: CASSPIQGQGSGYTF. The CDR3 bases are TGTGCCAGCAGTCCCATACAGGGGCAGGGGTCTGGCTACACCTTC.

This clonotype is medium-sized in the sample. The genes are TRBV12-3 or TRBV12-4 and TRBJ1-2; 8 nucleotides line up with TRBD1. The CDR3 has 16 residues. V was pared by 6 bases and J by 6 bases, with 15 bases of the junction left unmatched. The DNA of the CDR3 is TGTGCCAGCAGCCCTATAAGGACAGGGTCTTCCAATGGCTACACCTTC. Encoded protein: CASSPIRTGSSNGYTF.

This clonotype is judged medium-sized (0.01 to 0.1%). The V call is TRBV12-5, the J call TRBJ1-2; D is ambiguous. Per germline, CDR1 LGHNT and CDR2 FRNRAP. The CDR3 is made up of 10 amino acids. V lost 7 bases and J lost 6, with 6 bases in between. The CDR3 nucleotides read TGTGCTAGTGAACCCCATGGCTACACCTTC. This translates into CASEPHGYTF.

The table lists this clonotype with many counts. The chain carries TRBV12-3 or TRBV12-4 and TRBJ1-2, with no clear D. Trimming took off 5 bases at V and 2 bases at J, with 15 bases between the two ends. The CDR3 has 15 amino acids. The DNA of the CDR3 is TGTGCCAGCAGTCCCGGGAACCGAGTAAACTATGGCTACACCTTC. Translated, it gives CASSPGNRVNYGYTF.

This clonotype is medium-sized within its sample. One end of the junction varies from germline; a read error may be responsible. J is TRBJ1-2 and V is TRBV12-3 or TRBV12-4; TRBD1 is a possible D gene (6 bases). The CDR3 is 13 amino acids. CDR3 protein: CASSLVGRGGVIF. CDR3 nucleotides: TGTGCCAGCAGTTTAGTGGGCAGGGGAGGAGTGATCTTC.

This clonotype is labeled as medium-sized. The chain is built from TRBV12-3 or TRBV12-4 and TRBJ1-2; D is ambiguous. V was clipped by 0 bases and J by 3 bases, with 8 bases between them. CDR3 length: 14 residues. The CDR3 DNA reads as TGTGCCAGCAGTTTAGCAGGAAGTCACTATGGCTACACCTTC. Protein: CASSLAGSHYGYTF.

This clonotype was counted a single time. Written as DNA, the CDR3 is TGTGCCAGCAGTTTCCCTGAACAGGGGCACTATGGCTACACCTTC. Protein: CASSFPEQGHYGYTF. The chain joins TRBV12-3 or TRBV12-4 to TRBJ1-2; 7 bases map to TRBD1. There are 15 residues in the CDR3. V was pared by 3 bases and J by 3 bases, with 7 bases of the junction left unmatched.

By proportion, this clonotype is medium-sized. The V and J genes are TRBV12-3 or TRBV12-4 and TRBJ1-2; 8 bases map to TRBD1. The CDR3 has 12 amino acids. With V trimmed by 10 bases and J by 5 bases, 6 bases remained unmatched. The CDR3 region has the DNA TGTGCCACCGGACAGGGAGGATATGGCTACACCTTC. It translates to CATGQGGYGYTF.